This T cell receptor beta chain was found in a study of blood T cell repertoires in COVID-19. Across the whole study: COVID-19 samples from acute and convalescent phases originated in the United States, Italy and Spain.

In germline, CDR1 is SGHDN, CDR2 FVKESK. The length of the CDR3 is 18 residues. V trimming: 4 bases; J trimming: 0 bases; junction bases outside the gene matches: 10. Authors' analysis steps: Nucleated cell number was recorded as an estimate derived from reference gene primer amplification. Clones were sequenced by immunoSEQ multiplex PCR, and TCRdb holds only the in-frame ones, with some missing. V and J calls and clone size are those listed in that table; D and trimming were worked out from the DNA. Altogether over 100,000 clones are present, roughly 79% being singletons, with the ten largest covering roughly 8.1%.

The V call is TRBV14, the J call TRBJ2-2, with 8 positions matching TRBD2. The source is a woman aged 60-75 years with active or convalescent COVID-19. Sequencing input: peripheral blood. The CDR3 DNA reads TGTGCCAGCAGCCCCCCGACTAGCGACGAACCGAACACCGGGGAGCTGTTTTTT. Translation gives CASSPPTSDEPNTGELFF.